One and the same sample provided the 14 T cell receptor beta chains below, sequenced in a study of T cells in Graves' hyperthyroidism and ophthalmopathy. TCR beta CDR3 regions were amplified from RNA transcripts. An initial round of RT-PCR targeting the TCR CDR3 relied on the HTBI primer set. MiXCR, run by TCRdb on the multiplex PCR reads, gives a single entry per CDR3 protein. The sample holds some 440,000 distinct CDR3 sequences, approximately 14% seen once. Material: blood. The origin of the receptors is a woman between 18 and 29 years old with Graves' hyperthyroidism.

At least ten counts were recorded for this clonotype. The chain's CDR3 is CASSLVRGEQYF. CDR3 DNA: TGTGCCAGCAGCTTAGTTAGAGGGGAGCAGTATTTT. J is TRBJ2-7 and V is TRBV7-2; D is possibly TRBD1 or TRBD2 (5 bases each). The end of the DNA is better explained by TRBJ2-3, so the J call may be wrong. Looked up from germline, CDR1 is SGHTA and CDR2 is FQGNSA. This CDR3 region has 12 residues.

This clonotype turned up a few times. The CDR3, as DNA: TGTGCCAGCAGTTTAAATCTCCGGGACCAGAATTATGGCTACACCTTC. This translates into CASSLNLRDQNYGYTF. V and J are TRBV2 and TRBJ1-2; D is perhaps TRBD1 (5 bases). The CDR3 is made up of 16 amino acids. V was pared by 5 bases and J by 5 bases, with 21 bases between. Germline CDR1 reads SNHLY; CDR2 reads FYNNEI.

This clonotype was found many times. The chain carries TRBV12-3 or TRBV12-4 and TRBJ1-5; no reliable D call. Trimming shortened V by 5 bases and J by 7 bases, and 9 bases separated the two germline ends. The CDR3 spans 12 residues. Written as DNA, the CDR3 is TGTGCCAGCAGTGGAGACGAGCAGCCCCAGCATTTT. Translating gives CASSGDEQPQHF.

As for this clonotype: One base away lies a much larger clone, so this may be a sequencing read error. The rearrangement links TRBV2 to TRBJ2-7; 8 positions match TRBD1. CDR3 length equals 14 residues. Germline CDR1 SNHLY, CDR2 FYNNEI. Written as DNA, the CDR3 is TGTGTCAGCAGTGAAGGGCAGGGGGCCGACGAGCAGTACTTC. Amino acid sequence: CVSSEGQGADEQYF.

This clonotype was observed many times. V is TRBV20-1 and J is TRBJ2-3, with 11 bases fitting TRBD2. The CDR3 has 16 residues. Per the germline V gene, CDR1 is DFQATT and CDR2 is SNEGSKA (reference sequence). V gave up 2 bases and J gave up 2 bases; unmatched junction bases: 6. The CDR3 DNA reads TGCAGTGCTAGAACTCCTAGCGGGGGGACCACAGATACGCAGTATTTT. Translated, it gives CSARTPSGGTTDTQYF.

In its sample, this clonotype was seen many times. The rearrangement links TRBV7-2 to TRBJ2-1; TRBD2 matches at 16 bases. CDR3 size: 16 residues. The V segment lost 5 bases and the J segment 9 bases; nucleotides outside the gene matches: 7. CDR1 and CDR2 (germline): SGHTA, FQGNSA. CDR3 loop: CASSTGLAGGLGEQFF. CDR3 nucleotides: TGTGCCAGCAGCACGGGACTAGCGGGGGGGCTCGGTGAGCAGTTCTTC.

This clonotype occurred once. The rearrangement joins TRBV12-3 or TRBV12-4 to TRBJ2-3, with 13 bases identical to TRBD2. CDR3 size: 16 residues. Unmatched junction bases numbered 7, after V lost 6 bases and J lost 4 bases. The DNA of the CDR3 is TGTGCCAGCAGGCATACTAGCGGGGGGGGGGCAGATACGCAGTATTTT. Residues: CASRHTSGGGADTQYF.

In its sample, this clonotype was seen many times. This rearrangement joins TRBV7-8 to TRBJ2-7; possibly TRBD1 for D (6 bases). V lost 3 bases and J lost 4, with 13 bases in between. Germline V gene lookup returns CDR1 SGHVS and CDR2 FQNEAQ. The CDR3 runs to 14 residues. CDR3 region: CASSFAQGWYEQYF. DNA for the CDR3: TGTGCCAGCAGCTTCGCCCAGGGGTGGTACGAGCAGTACTTC.

This chain joins TRBV6-2 or TRBV6-3 and TRBJ1-6; TRBD1 is a possible D gene (6 bases). There are 14 residues in the CDR3. The germline gives CDR1 MNHEY, CDR2 SVGEGT. Trimming took 8 bases from V and 9 from J, leaving 17 bases between them. CDR3 bases: TGTGCCAGCGCCGAAACAGGGAGGAGTTCACCCCTCCACTTT. Its translation: CASAETGRSSPLHF.

This clonotype was recorded many times. This rearrangement joins TRBV6-2 or TRBV6-3 to TRBJ1-1; 7 bases are shared with TRBD1. The CDR3 length is 13 residues. Germline V CDR1 and CDR2: MNHEY, SVGEGT. V lost 4 bases to trimming and J lost 4 bases; unmatched junction nucleotides: 3. CDR3 protein: CASSWEGATEAFF. The CDR3 DNA reads as TGTGCCAGCAGTTGGGAGGGGGCCACTGAAGCTTTCTTT.

This clonotype was detected many times. CDR3 nucleotides: TGTGCCAGCAGTGCCCGGGACGGGGGGAACTATGGCTACACCTTC. This sequence encodes CASSARDGGNYGYTF. V gene TRBV6-1 combines with J gene TRBJ1-2; D perhaps matches TRBD1 (5 bases). In germline, CDR1 is MNHNS, CDR2 SASEGT. V lost 4 bases, J lost 2 bases, and 14 bases lay in between. The CDR3 has 15 amino acids.

This clonotype was detected ten times or more. The J gene is TRBJ2-7, the V gene TRBV6-5; tentatively, D is TRBD1 or TRBD2 (6 bases each). This CDR3 has 15 amino acids. Trimming removed 0 bases at V and 4 bases at J, with 13 bases between. Germline values: CDR1 MNHEY, CDR2 SVGAGI. The CDR3 nucleotides read TGTGCCAGCAGTTACTCCCCGGGGGCAGAATACGAGCAGTACTTC. Amino acid sequence: CASSYSPGAEYEQYF.

There are many counts of this clonotype. The V call is TRBV2, the J call TRBJ2-7, with D perhaps TRBD1 or TRBD2 (6 bases each). The CDR3 is 15 amino acids. V lost 2 bases, J lost 6 bases, and 17 bases lay in between. Germline CDR1 reads SNHLY; CDR2 reads FYNNEI. CDR3 sequence (DNA): TGTGCCAGCAGTGAAAAGAGGGGGGCTCTCGGCGAGCAGTACTTC. Its translation is CASSEKRGALGEQYF.

Concerning this clonotype itself: This may arise from a read error, as a much more abundant clone is one base away. The CDR3: CSAPALANYEQYF. CDR3 in DNA: TGCAGTGCTCCGGCACTAGCGAATTACGAGCAGTACTTC. This chain uses TRBV20-1 with TRBJ2-7, with TRBD2 matching over 7 bases. V lost 5 bases to trimming and J lost 4 bases; unmatched junction nucleotides: 8. Looked up from germline, CDR1 is DFQATT and CDR2 is SNEGSKA (reference sequence). The length of the CDR3 is 13 residues.